The 27 T cell receptor beta chains in this list originate from one sample, sequenced in a study of shared clonotypes between healthy human individuals. Some clones are missing from TCRdb's copy, which holds only in-frame ones; the method was immunoSEQ multiplex PCR. The sample includes 800,000 to 1,200,000 clones, 78% seen only once; the top ten take about 0.52%. Sequencing was carried out using memory CD4+ T cells from PBMCs. The subset denotes: CD45RA-negative fraction. Every receptor here comes from a man aged 18 to 29 in good health. Some clones in this sample may be carry-over from other donors' samples.

This clone was recorded once. V is TRBV10-3 and J is TRBJ1-5; TRBD1 is a possible D gene (5 bases). V lost 2 bases and J 4 bases, leaving 12 bases between the germline ends. CDR3 size: 15 residues. Germline V gene lookup returns CDR1 ENHRY and CDR2 SYGVKD. CDR3 sequence: CAISEGRGHNQPQHF. The CDR3 DNA follows: TGTGCCATCAGTGAGGGCAGAGGACATAATCAGCCCCAGCATTTT.

The chain is built from TRBV28 and TRBJ2-2; D ambiguous. CDR1 is MDHEN and CDR2 is SYDVKM in the germline V gene. V dropped 6 bases and J dropped 4 bases, with 15 bases sitting between them. The CDR3 has 15 amino acids. CDR3: CASRPPYVGTGELFF. In DNA, the CDR3 is TGTGCCAGCAGGCCACCATACGTGGGCACCGGGGAGCTGTTTTTT.

The chain carries TRBV5-1 and TRBJ1-1; no clear D gene. The CDR3 extends over 14 amino acids. CDR1 is SGHRS, CDR2 YFSETQ, per germline. Trimming left V 3 bases short and J 0 bases short, with 9 bases between. The CDR3 reads CASSSLTVNTEAFF. CDR3 DNA: TGCGCCAGCAGCTCATTGACTGTGAACACTGAAGCTTTCTTT.

This clone has a single count. CDR3 sequence reads: CSATGYRAGWSPDTQYF. The CDR3 bases are TGCAGCGCCACGGGCTATAGAGCGGGATGGTCCCCAGATACGCAGTATTTT. The rearrangement links TRBV29-1 to TRBJ2-3, with TRBD2 identical over 7 bases. J was trimmed by 4 bases and V by 7 bases; bases with no gene match: 20. The CDR3 is made up of 17 amino acids. Germline V gene data show CDR1 as SQVTM and CDR2 as ANQGSEA.

V is TRBV5-1 and J is TRBJ2-1, with 12 bases fitting TRBD2. Germline CDR1 SGHRS, CDR2 YFSETQ. The CDR3 totals 17 residues. V was pared by 1 base and J by 2 bases, with 4 bases of the junction left unmatched. Written as DNA, the CDR3 is TGCGCCAGCAGCTTGTTTACTAGCGGGAGGACCTACAATGAGCAGTTCTTC. It yields the protein CASSLFTSGRTYNEQFF. Looking up the rest from reference TRBV5-1 and TRBJ2-1 gives the full variable domain: KAGVTQTPRYLIKTRGQQVTLSCSPISGHRSVSWYQQTPGQGLQFLFEYFSETQRNKGNFPGRFSGRQFSNSRSEMNVSTLELGDSALYLCASSLFTSGRTYNEQFFGPGTRLTVL.

This clone occurred once. The V call is TRBV6-5, the J call TRBJ2-5, with 7 bases matching TRBD1. This CDR3 has 15 residues. Germline values: CDR1 MNHEY, CDR2 SVGAGI. J was trimmed by 5 bases and V by 5 bases; bases with no gene match: 11. In nucleotides, the CDR3 is TGTGCCAGCAGTCCAGGGACAGTAAGGGTGGAGACCCAGTACTTC. It encodes CASSPGTVRVETQYF.

This clone was picked up one time. The chain employs TRBV7-9 and TRBJ2-1; the match to TRBD2 covers 8 bases. The V segment lost 8 bases and the J segment 0 bases; nucleotides outside the gene matches: 15. The germline V gene encodes CDR1 SEHNR and CDR2 FQNEAQ (reference sequence). The length of the CDR3 is 18 residues. In nucleotides, the CDR3 is TGTGCCAGCGGATCCGACGGCTGGGGGACTAGCTCCTACAATGAGCAGTTCTTC. Encoded protein: CASGSDGWGTSSYNEQFF.

J is TRBJ2-7 and V is TRBV6-5, with 12 bases aligning to TRBD2. Unmatched junction bases numbered 3, after V lost 2 bases and J lost 4 bases. CDR3 length: 15 amino acids. Per the germline V gene, CDR1 is MNHEY and CDR2 is SVGAGI. CDR3 protein: CASSYAGTSGYEQYF. Written as DNA, the CDR3 is TGTGCCAGCAGTTACGCCGGGACTAGCGGGTACGAGCAGTACTTC.

This clone was detected once. V gene TRBV7-9 combines with J gene TRBJ2-1; D gene ambiguous. Germline-derived CDR1 and CDR2 are SEHNR and FQNEAQ (reference sequence). The CDR3 runs 16 residues. Trimming left V 1 base short and J 1 base short, with 11 bases between. The DNA for the CDR3 is TGTGCCAGCAGCTTAGTAAGGGCAGGTTCCTACAATGAGCAGTTCTTC. Translated, it gives CASSLVRAGSYNEQFF.

The table lists this clone with a count of one. The genes are TRBV19 and TRBJ1-4; a possible D gene is TRBD1 (6 bases). Looked up from germline, CDR1 is LNHDA and CDR2 is SQIVND (reference sequence). This CDR3 comprises 14 residues. V was clipped by 9 bases and J by 3 bases, with 14 bases between them. The CDR3 nucleotides are TGTGCCAGCATTGCGGGGGGCGCTAATGAAAAACTGTTTTTT. This sequence encodes CASIAGGANEKLFF.

J is TRBJ1-2 and V is TRBV19; 7 nucleotides agree with TRBD1. V gave up 5 bases and J gave up 6 bases; unmatched junction bases: 3. This CDR3 region has 12 residues. Germline V gene lookup returns CDR1 LNHDA and CDR2 SQIVND (reference sequence). The CDR3 spells CASSGDSDGYTF. CDR3 in DNA: TGTGCCAGTAGTGGGGACAGTGATGGCTACACCTTC.

This sequence joins TRBV29-1 and TRBJ2-1, with 10 bases matching TRBD2. V lost 5 bases and J lost 7; bases outside the gene matches: 5. Germline V CDR1 and CDR2: SQVTM, ANQGSEA. This CDR3 contains 13 residues. CDR3 in amino acids: CSVSGRGWNEQFF. The CDR3 coding sequence is TGCAGCGTTAGCGGGAGGGGTTGGAATGAGCAGTTCTTC.

This clone came up once. This rearrangement joins TRBV28 to TRBJ2-7; 11 nucleotides agree with TRBD1. V was clipped by 6 bases and J by 4 bases; unmatched bases: 11. The germline V gene encodes CDR1 MDHEN and CDR2 SYDVKM. This CDR3 region has 16 residues. CDR3: CASRPSGGQGAYEQYF. The CDR3 DNA reads TGTGCCAGCAGGCCATCCGGCGGACAGGGGGCTTACGAGCAGTACTTC.

This chain connects TRBV30 to TRBJ2-7; 15 bases are a match to TRBD2. Germline CDR1 and CDR2: GTSNPN and SVGIG (reference sequence). Losses at the gene ends were 0 bases for V and 7 bases for J; bases not matched to a gene: 1. The CDR3 has 14 amino acids. DNA for the CDR3: TGTGCCTGGAGTGTAGGACTAGCGGGAGGGGAGCAGTACTTC. It specifies CAWSVGLAGGEQYF.

The V and J genes are TRBV11-2 and TRBJ2-2, with D unclear. The CDR3 length is 14 residues. CDR1 is SGHAT and CDR2 is FQNNGV in the germline V gene. Trimming left V 1 base short and J 2 bases short, with 5 bases between. The CDR3 is CASSLAPNTGELFF. In nucleotides, the CDR3 is TGTGCCAGCAGCTTAGCCCCCAACACCGGGGAGCTGTTTTTT.

The rearrangement links TRBV11-1 to TRBJ2-1; TRBD1 might be the D (6 bases). The germline CDR1 and CDR2 sequences are SGHAT and FQDESV (reference sequence). The CDR3 covers 14 residues. With 4 bases removed from V and 6 bases from J, the gap between germline ends came to 13 bases. CDR3 amino acids: CASSSGVASNEQFF. In DNA, the CDR3 is TGTGCCAGCAGCTCAGGGGTAGCTTCCAATGAGCAGTTCTTC.

This clone was detected a few times. The chain links TRBV5-6 to TRBJ2-5; D is possibly TRBD1 or TRBD2 (5 bases each). Germline V gene lookup returns CDR1 SGHDT and CDR2 YYEEEE. The V end was cut by 1 base, the J end by 5 bases, with 9 bases between. The CDR3 totals 13 residues. CDR3 protein: CASSLWGGETQYF. CDR3 DNA sequence: TGTGCCAGCAGCTTGTGGGGCGGGGAGACCCAGTACTTC.

The chain is built from TRBV15 and TRBJ2-1; D call uncertain. Germline V gene lookup returns CDR1 LNHNV and CDR2 YYDKDF (reference sequence). The CDR3 has 14 amino acids. V was cut by 7 bases and J by 2 bases, with 12 bases left in between. Here the CDR3 reads CATKNPGAYNEQFF. The CDR3 nucleotides read TGTGCCACCAAGAATCCAGGAGCCTACAATGAGCAGTTCTTC.

J is TRBJ2-5 and V is TRBV5-1, with D possibly matching TRBD2 (6 bases). Trimming shortened V by 0 bases and J by 2 bases, and 11 bases separated the two germline ends. CDR1 and CDR2 from the germline V gene are SGHRS and YFSETQ. This CDR3 has 15 residues. CDR3 DNA: TGCGCCAGCAGCTTGGGCGGGATCGATCAAGAGACCCAGTACTTC. Translated: CASSLGGIDQETQYF.

V and J are TRBV5-6 and TRBJ1-2, with D possibly being TRBD1 (5 bases). V lost 0 bases, J lost 4 bases, and 16 bases lay in between. CDR3 size: 16 residues. Germline-derived CDR1 and CDR2 are SGHDT and YYEEEE. CDR3 loop: CASSLAGGGLTYGYTF. CDR3 bases: TGTGCCAGCAGCTTGGCCGGGGGAGGGCTGACCTATGGCTACACCTTC.

The V gene is TRBV27, the J gene TRBJ2-1; D remains ambiguous. The CDR3 length is 16 residues. The ends were cut back, 7 bases at V and 1 base at J, with 17 bases in the middle. Germline CDR1 and CDR2: MNHEY and SMNVEV (reference sequence). This chain's CDR3 is CASTTTSTNSYNEQFF. The CDR3 coding sequence is TGTGCCAGCACAACAACCTCGACCAATTCCTACAATGAGCAGTTCTTC.

The rearrangement uses TRBV7-8 and TRBJ2-1, with a weak D call TRBD2 (5 bases). CDR3 size: 17 residues. Trimming left V 4 bases short and J 2 bases short, with 18 bases between. Germline V CDR1 and CDR2: SGHVS, FQNEAQ. CDR3 amino acids: CASSSPGGSTPYNEQFF. The CDR3 nucleotides read TGTGCCAGCAGCTCCCCCGGTGGGAGCACCCCCTACAATGAGCAGTTCTTC. The entire variable domain, with the rest obtained from reference TRBV7-8 and TRBJ2-1, is as follows: GAGVSQSPRYKVAKRGQDVALRCDPISGHVSLFWYQQALGQGPEFLTYFQNEAQLDKSGLPSDRFFAERPEGSVSTLKIQRTQQEDSAVYLCASSSPGGSTPYNEQFFGPGTRLTVL.

V gene TRBV4-2 combines with J gene TRBJ2-2, with 8 bases identical to TRBD2. The germline gives CDR1 LGHNA, CDR2 YNFKEQ. V was clipped by 1 base and J by 9 bases; unmatched bases: 10. This CDR3 contains 16 residues. For the CDR3, the DNA is TGTGCCAGCAGCCAAGTCCCAACTAGCGGTACGTGGGAGCTGTTTTTT. Encoded protein: CASSQVPTSGTWELFF.

The chain employs TRBV30 and TRBJ1-4, with a possible D match to TRBD1 (6 bases). In germline, CDR1 is GTSNPN, CDR2 SVGIG (reference sequence). The CDR3 runs 13 residues. V dropped 4 bases and J dropped 4 bases, with 10 bases sitting between them. CDR3 protein: CAWTRTDNEKLFF. The DNA for the CDR3 is TGTGCCTGGACCCGGACAGATAATGAAAAACTGTTTTTT.

Points on this clone: At one end the junction does not follow the germline gene, possibly because of a read error. The rearrangement links TRBV11-2 to TRBJ2-7; D gene ambiguous. The CDR3 is made up of 13 amino acids. Germline CDR1 SGHAT, CDR2 FQNNGV. The CDR3 DNA is TGTGCCAGCAGCCTAGACGATCCAAACGAGCAGTACTTC. The encoded protein is CASSLDDPNEQYF.

In this sample, this clone turned up a few times. The V gene is TRBV2, the J gene TRBJ1-2; TRBD1 is a possible D gene (6 bases). The CDR3 extends over 12 amino acids. Germline CDR1 SNHLY, CDR2 FYNNEI. Trimming stripped 6 bases from V and 5 bases from J, with 10 bases between. CDR3 region: CASRAGEYGYTF. CDR3 bases: TGTGCCAGCAGGGCAGGGGAATATGGCTACACCTTC.

CDR3 in amino acids: CASSRGQNQETQYF. CDR3 DNA: TGTGCCAGCAGCCGGGGACAGAACCAAGAGACCCAGTACTTC. The chain carries TRBV5-5 and TRBJ2-5; 7 positions match TRBD1. V lost 4 bases, J lost 0 bases, and 3 bases stayed unmatched. The CDR3 is 14 amino acids. Per germline, CDR1 SGHKS and CDR2 YYEKEE (reference sequence).